This T cell receptor (beta chain) was captured in a study of T cell responses to AZD1222 COVID-19 vaccine. Study-wide points: Most donors were white British and more were female, and clonal diversity was possibly underestimated. Seropositivity was recorded at baseline in only five to seven AZD1222 recipients. None of the repertoires were sampled until the peak T cell response had passed.

Per germline, CDR1 KGHSH and CDR2 LQKENI. This CDR3 has 15 residues. V lost 4 bases and J 6 bases, leaving 16 bases between the germline ends. Using immunoSEQ multiplex PCR, the repertoire was profiled, and TCRdb retains in-frame clones only, with some absent. The table records 50,000 to 65,000 clones, around nine tenths of them present only once. Note on this clone: What it binds is not known.

Sequenced material: peripheral blood, taken on day 0 of AZD1222 vaccination. The origin of this receptor is an adult in good health. V gene TRBV18 combines with J gene TRBJ2-1; tentatively, D is TRBD1 or TRBD2 (5 bases each). CDR3 loop: CASSHRDPTTNEQFF. The CDR3 DNA reads as TGTGCCAGCTCACACCGGGACCCCACGACCAATGAGCAGTTCTTC.